This note documents a single T cell receptor beta chain sequence. The antigen remains undetermined. This entry comes from a study of T-cell reconstitution after alpha-beta-depleted transplantation in children. General observations from the study: Surviving recipient T cells and intrathymic progenitors accounted for some patients' high TCRbeta diversity at day 60.

Preparing the TCRbeta library involved the use of unique molecular identifiers. Via MiXCR, TCRdb re-called the PCR reads, giving one row per CDR3 protein. The table lists more than 500,000 distinct CDR3 sequences, about an eighth of them singletons. Germline CDR1 DFQATT, CDR2 SNEGSKA (reference sequence). This CDR3 spans 14 amino acids. J was trimmed by 0 bases and V by 5 bases; bases with no gene match: 6. The sequence derives from a female patient aged 2 to 10 who had a stem cell transplant for aplastic anemia, so the T cells may come from the graft donor. The source was PBMCs, mostly from graft donor cells, collected 180 days after TCRalphabeta/CD19-depleted stem cell transplant. This chain links TRBV20-1 with TRBJ2-5; the match to TRBD2 covers 7 bases. As DNA, the CDR3 is TGCAGTGCTCCCTTGGGGGGGTACCAAGAGACCCAGTACTTC. Protein product: CSAPLGGYQETQYF.